The clone carrying this T cell receptor (beta chain) has ten or more counts. What it recognizes is unknown. These data are taken from a study of neurological immune-mediated disorders. The CDR3 runs to 14 residues. Trimming cost V 4 bases and J 3 bases; bases outside gene matches: 4. Germline-derived CDR1 and CDR2 are SGHVS and FNYEAQ. Sorted libraries drew on approximately 980,000 CD4+ or CD8+ T cells. The cDNA came from 5'RACE with 10-nucleotide random UMIs. TCRdb used MiXCR to reprocess the 5' RACE reads, holding one entry per CDR3 protein. This table has 17,000 or so distinct CDR3 sequences, about 10% appearing once. Study-wide findings and caveats: In HTLV-1-associated myelopathy, TCR clonal expansion was greatest, whereas multiple sclerosis had the least, falling below healthy controls. Across subjects, no CDR3 amino acid sequence appeared in expanded clones of more than one subject, a finding that suggested private repertoires in all groups.

The TCR sequence derives from a woman in her forties or fifties in good health. The gene calls are TRBV7-6 and TRBJ2-7; 9 positions match TRBD1. The sequencing input was CD8+ T cells from blood. CDR3 nucleotide sequence: TGTGCCAGCAGCTCGGGACAGGGAAACTACGAGCAGTACTTC. Its translation is CASSSGQGNYEQYF.